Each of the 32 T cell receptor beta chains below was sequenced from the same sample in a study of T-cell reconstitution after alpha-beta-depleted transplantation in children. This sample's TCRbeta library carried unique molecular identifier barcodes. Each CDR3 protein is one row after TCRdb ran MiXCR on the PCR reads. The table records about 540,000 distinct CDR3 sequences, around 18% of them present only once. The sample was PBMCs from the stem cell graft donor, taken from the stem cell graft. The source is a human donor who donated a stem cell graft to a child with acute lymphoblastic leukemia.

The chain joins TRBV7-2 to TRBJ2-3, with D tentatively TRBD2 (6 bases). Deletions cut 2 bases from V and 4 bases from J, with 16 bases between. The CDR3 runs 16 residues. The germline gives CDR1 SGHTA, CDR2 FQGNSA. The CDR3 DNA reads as TGTGCCAGCAGCTTATATAGATCTAGCGCCCCAGATACGCAGTATTTT. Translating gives CASSLYRSSAPDTQYF. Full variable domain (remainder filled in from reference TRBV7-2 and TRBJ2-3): GAGVSQSPSNKVTEKGKDVELRCDPISGHTALYWYRQSLGQGLEFLIYFQGNSAPDKSGLPSDRFSAERTGGSVSTLTIQRTQQEDSAVYLCASSLYRSSAPDTQYFGPGTRLTVL.

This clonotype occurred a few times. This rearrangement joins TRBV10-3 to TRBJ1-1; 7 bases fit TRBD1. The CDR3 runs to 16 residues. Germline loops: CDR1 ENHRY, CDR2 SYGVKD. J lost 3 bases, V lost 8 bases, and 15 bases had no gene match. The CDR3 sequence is CAISRVPQGRDTEAFF. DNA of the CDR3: TGTGCCATCTCAAGAGTACCACAGGGGCGTGACACTGAAGCTTTCTTT.

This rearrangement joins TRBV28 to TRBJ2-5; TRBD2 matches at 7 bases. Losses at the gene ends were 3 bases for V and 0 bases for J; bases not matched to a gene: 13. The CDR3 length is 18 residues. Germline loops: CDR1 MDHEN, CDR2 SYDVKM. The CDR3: CASSFVWASGEDQETQYF. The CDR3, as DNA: TGTGCCAGCAGTTTTGTTTGGGCTAGCGGAGAGGACCAAGAGACCCAGTACTTC.

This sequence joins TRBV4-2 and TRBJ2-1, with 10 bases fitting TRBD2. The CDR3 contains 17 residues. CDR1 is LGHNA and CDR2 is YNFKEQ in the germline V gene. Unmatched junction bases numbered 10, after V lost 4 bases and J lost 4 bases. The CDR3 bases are TGTGCCAGCAGCCTTGAGGCTAGCGGGAGTACGTACAATGAGCAGTTCTTC. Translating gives CASSLEASGSTYNEQFF.

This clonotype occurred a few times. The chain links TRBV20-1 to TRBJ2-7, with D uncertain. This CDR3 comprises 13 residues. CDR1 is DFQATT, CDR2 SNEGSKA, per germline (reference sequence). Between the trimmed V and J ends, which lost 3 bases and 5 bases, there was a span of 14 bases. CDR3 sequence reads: CSASDFERHEQYF. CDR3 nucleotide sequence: TGCAGTGCTAGTGATTTCGAGAGGCACGAGCAGTACTTC.

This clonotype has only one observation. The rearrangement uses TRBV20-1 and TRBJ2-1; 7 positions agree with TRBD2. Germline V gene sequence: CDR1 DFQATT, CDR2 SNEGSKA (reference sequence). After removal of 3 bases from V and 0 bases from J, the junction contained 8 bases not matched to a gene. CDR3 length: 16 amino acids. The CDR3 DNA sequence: TGCAGTGCTAGGGTGGCTAGCGGAAGCTCCTACAATGAGCAGTTCTTC. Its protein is CSARVASGSSYNEQFF.

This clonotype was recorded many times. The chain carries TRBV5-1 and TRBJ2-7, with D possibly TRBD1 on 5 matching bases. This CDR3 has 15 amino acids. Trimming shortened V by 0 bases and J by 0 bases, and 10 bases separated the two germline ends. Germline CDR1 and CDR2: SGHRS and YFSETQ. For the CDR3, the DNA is TGCGCCAGCAGCTTGGGGGGCGCTAGCTCCTACGAGCAGTACTTC. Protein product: CASSLGGASSYEQYF.

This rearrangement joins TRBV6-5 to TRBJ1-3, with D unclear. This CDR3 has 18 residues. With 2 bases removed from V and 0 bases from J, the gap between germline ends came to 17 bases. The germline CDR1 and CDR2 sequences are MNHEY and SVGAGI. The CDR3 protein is CASSYGWPGSHSGNTIYF. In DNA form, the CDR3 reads TGTGCCAGCAGTTACGGCTGGCCCGGGTCCCACTCTGGAAACACCATATATTTT.

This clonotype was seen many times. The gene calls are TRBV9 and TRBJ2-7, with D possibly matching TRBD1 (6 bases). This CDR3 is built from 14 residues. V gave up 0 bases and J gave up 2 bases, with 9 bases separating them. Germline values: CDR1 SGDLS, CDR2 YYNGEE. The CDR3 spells CASSVEDRPYEQYF. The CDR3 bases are TGTGCCAGCAGCGTAGAAGACAGGCCCTACGAGCAGTACTTC.

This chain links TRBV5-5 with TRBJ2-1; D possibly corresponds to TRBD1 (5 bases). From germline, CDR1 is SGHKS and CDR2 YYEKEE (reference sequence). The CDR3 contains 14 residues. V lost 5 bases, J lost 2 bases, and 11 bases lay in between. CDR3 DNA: TGTGCCAGCAGTTCAGGGTGGACCTACAATGAGCAGTTCTTC. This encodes CASSSGWTYNEQFF.

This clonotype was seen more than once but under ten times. The CDR3 loop is CASSYSPRVRDVTDTQYF. The CDR3 coding sequence is TGTGCCAGCAGTTACTCCCCTCGGGTCAGGGATGTCACAGATACGCAGTATTTT. The rearrangement links TRBV6-5 to TRBJ2-3, with D tentatively TRBD1 (5 bases). Per germline, CDR1 MNHEY and CDR2 SVGAGI. V was pared by 0 bases and J by 2 bases, with 18 bases between. The CDR3 is made up of 18 amino acids.

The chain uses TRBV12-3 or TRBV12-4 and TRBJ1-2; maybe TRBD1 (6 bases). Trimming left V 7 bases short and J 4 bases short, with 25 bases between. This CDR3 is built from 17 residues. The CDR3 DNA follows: TGTGCCAGCAACACCCTGGGGGCAGCCAAATCTCTCTATGGCTACACCTTC. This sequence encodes CASNTLGAAKSLYGYTF.

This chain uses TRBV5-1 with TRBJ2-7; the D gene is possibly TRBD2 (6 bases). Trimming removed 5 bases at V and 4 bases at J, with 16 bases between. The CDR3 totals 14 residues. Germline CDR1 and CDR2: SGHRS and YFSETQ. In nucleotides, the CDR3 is TGCGCCAGCAGAACTCCCGGGGGTAGGTACGAGCAGTACTTC. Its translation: CASRTPGGRYEQYF.

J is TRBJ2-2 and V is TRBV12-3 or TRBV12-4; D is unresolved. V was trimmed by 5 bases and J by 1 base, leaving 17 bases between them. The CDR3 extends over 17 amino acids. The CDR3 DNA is TGTGCCAGCAGTCTGTTCTTGGGTGGTCTGAACACCGGGGAGCTGTTTTTT. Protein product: CASSLFLGGLNTGELFF.

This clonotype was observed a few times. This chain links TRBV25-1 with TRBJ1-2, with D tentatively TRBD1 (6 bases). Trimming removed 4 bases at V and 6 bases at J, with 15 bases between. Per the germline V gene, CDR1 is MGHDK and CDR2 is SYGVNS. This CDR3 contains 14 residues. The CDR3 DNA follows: TGTGCCAGCAGTGCGTCGGGACACCAAAATGGCTACACCTTC. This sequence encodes CASSASGHQNGYTF.

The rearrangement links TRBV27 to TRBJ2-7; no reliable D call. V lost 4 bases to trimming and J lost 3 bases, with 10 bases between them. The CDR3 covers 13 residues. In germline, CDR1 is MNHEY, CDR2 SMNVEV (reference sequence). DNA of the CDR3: TGTGCCAGCAGTTGGGCAGCCTACTACGAGCAGTACTTC. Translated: CASSWAAYYEQYF.

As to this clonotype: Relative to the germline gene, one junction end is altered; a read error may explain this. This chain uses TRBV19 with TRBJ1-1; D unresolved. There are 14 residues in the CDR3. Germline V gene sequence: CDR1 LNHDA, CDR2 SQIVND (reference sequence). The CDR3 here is CASNIGIPNTEAFF. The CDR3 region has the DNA TGTGCCAGTAATATAGGGATTCCGAACACTGAAGCTTTCTTT.

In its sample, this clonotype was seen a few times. CDR3 sequence reads: CASSPFSGGSQYF. The CDR3 coding sequence is TGTGCCAGCAGCCCTTTTAGCGGAGGCTCGCAGTATTTT. The rearrangement links TRBV7-3 to TRBJ2-3; TRBD2 is a possible D gene (6 bases). Germline CDR1 SGHTA, CDR2 FQGTGA. This CDR3 contains 13 residues. V lost 5 bases and J 10 bases, leaving 16 bases between the germline ends.

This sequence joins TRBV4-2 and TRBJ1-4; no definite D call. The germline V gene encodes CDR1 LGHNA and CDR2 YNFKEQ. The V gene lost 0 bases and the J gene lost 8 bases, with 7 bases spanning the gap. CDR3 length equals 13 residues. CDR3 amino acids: CASSQEKGEKLFF. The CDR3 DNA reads TGTGCCAGCAGCCAAGAAAAGGGAGAAAAACTGTTTTTT.

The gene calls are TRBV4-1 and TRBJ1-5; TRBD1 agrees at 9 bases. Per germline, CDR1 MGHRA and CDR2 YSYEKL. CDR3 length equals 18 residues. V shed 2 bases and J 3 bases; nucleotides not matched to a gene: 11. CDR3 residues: CASSQSWRGQGPNQPQHF. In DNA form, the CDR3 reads TGCGCCAGCAGCCAAAGCTGGCGGGGACAGGGTCCCAATCAGCCCCAGCATTTT.

CDR3 DNA sequence: TGTGCCAGCAGTGCATCAGGGAAAACCTACGAGCAGTACTTC. Residues: CASSASGKTYEQYF. The genes are TRBV25-1 and TRBJ2-7, with a tentative D call TRBD1 (5 bases). Trimming stripped 4 bases from V and 2 bases from J, with 12 bases between. This CDR3 region has 14 residues. Per the germline V gene, CDR1 is MGHDK and CDR2 is SYGVNS.

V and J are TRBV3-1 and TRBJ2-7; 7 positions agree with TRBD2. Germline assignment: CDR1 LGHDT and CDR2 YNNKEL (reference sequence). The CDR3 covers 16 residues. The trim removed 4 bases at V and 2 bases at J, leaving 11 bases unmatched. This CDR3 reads CASSRIATSATYEQYF. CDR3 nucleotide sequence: TGTGCCAGCAGCCGCATAGCCACTAGCGCGACCTACGAGCAGTACTTC.

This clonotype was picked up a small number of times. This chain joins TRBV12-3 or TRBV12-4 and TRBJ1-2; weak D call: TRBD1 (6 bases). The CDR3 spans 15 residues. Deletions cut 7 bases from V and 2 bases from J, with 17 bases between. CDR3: CASTLPGAKNYGYTF. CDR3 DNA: TGTGCCAGCACCCTCCCGGGGGCAAAGAACTATGGCTACACCTTC.

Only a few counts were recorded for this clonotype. The CDR3 nucleotides read TGCGCCAGCAGCTTGGCTCCGGGACTAGCGGGAGGGTCCTACAATGAGCAGTTCTTC. It is translated as CASSLAPGLAGGSYNEQFF. The chain is built from TRBV5-1 and TRBJ2-1; 16 positions match TRBD2. CDR1 and CDR2 (germline): SGHRS, YFSETQ. The CDR3 loop spans 19 amino acids. Unmatched junction bases numbered 4, after V lost 0 bases and J lost 1 base. The full variable domain, rest sourced from reference TRBV5-1 and TRBJ2-1, is KAGVTQTPRYLIKTRGQQVTLSCSPISGHRSVSWYQQTPGQGLQFLFEYFSETQRNKGNFPGRFSGRQFSNSRSEMNVSTLELGDSALYLCASSLAPGLAGGSYNEQFFGPGTRLTVL.

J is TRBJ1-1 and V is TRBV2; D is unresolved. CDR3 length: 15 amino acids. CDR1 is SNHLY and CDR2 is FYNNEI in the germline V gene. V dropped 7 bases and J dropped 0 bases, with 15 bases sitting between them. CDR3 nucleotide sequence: TGTGCCAGCACCGAAGGGCGGAACATGAACACTGAAGCTTTCTTT. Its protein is CASTEGRNMNTEAFF.

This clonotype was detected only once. CDR3: CASSPPGAYNSPLHF. The CDR3 DNA reads TGTGCCAGCAGCCCCCCAGGAGCCTATAATTCACCCCTCCACTTT. The rearrangement links TRBV7-9 to TRBJ1-6; no clear D gene. Germline loops: CDR1 SEHNR, CDR2 FQNEAQ (reference sequence). The CDR3 runs 15 residues. Trimming removed 5 bases from V and 2 bases from J, with 10 bases in between.

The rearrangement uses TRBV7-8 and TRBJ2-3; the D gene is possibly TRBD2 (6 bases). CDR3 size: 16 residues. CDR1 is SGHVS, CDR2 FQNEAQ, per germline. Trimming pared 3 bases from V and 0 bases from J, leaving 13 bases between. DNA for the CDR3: TGTGCCAGCAGCTTCGGGCGGGATGCTAGCACAGATACGCAGTATTTT. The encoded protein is CASSFGRDASTDTQYF. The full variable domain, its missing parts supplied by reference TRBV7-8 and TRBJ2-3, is GAGVSQSPRYKVAKRGQDVALRCDPISGHVSLFWYQQALGQGPEFLTYFQNEAQLDKSGLPSDRFFAERPEGSVSTLKIQRTQQEDSAVYLCASSFGRDASTDTQYFGPGTRLTVL.

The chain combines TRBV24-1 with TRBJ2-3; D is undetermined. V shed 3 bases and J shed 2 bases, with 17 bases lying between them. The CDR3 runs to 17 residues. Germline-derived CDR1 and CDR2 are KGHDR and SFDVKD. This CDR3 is CATSDPALLFSTDTQYF. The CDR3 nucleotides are TGTGCCACCAGTGATCCAGCTCTACTTTTTTCCACAGATACGCAGTATTTT.

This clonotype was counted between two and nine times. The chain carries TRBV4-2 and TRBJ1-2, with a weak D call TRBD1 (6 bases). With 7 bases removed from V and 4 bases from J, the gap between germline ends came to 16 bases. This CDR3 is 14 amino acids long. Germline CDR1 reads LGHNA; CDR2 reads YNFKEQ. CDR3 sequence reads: CASKGVGKAYGYTF. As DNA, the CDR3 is TGTGCCAGCAAGGGGGTAGGGAAAGCCTATGGCTACACCTTC.

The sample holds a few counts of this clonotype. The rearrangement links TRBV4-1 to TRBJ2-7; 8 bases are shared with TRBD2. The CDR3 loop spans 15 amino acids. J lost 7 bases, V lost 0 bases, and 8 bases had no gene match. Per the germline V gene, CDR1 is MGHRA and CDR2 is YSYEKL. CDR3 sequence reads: CASSQDPGRAGEQYF. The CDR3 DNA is TGCGCCAGCAGCCAAGACCCCGGGAGGGCCGGTGAGCAGTACTTC.

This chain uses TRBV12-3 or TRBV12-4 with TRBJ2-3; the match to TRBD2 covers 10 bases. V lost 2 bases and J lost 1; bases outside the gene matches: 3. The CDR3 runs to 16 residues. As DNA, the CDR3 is TGTGCCAGCAGTTTAACCGGGACTAGCGGCACAGATACGCAGTATTTT. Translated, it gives CASSLTGTSGTDTQYF.

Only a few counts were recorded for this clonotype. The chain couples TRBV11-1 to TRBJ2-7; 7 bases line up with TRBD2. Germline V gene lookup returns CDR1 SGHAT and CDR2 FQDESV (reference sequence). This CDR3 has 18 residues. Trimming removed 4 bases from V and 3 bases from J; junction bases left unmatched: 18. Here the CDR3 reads CASSSILGGGRTFYEQYF. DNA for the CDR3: TGTGCCAGCAGCTCCATTTTGGGGGGGGGACGGACCTTCTACGAGCAGTACTTC.